This T cell receptor (beta chain) originates from a study of blood T cell repertoires in COVID-19. Assay: immunoSEQ multiplex PCR; the TCRdb copy retains only in-frame clones and omits some. Among some 50,000 clones, roughly nine tenths were seen once, and the ten largest hold about 1.5%. The CDR3 runs 14 residues. V shed 3 bases and J shed 5 bases, with 10 bases lying between them. Germline CDR1 and CDR2: KGHSH and LQKENI. Sequencing used peripheral blood. The TCR sequence derives from a man aged 55 to 70 with acute or convalescent COVID-19. The J gene is TRBJ2-2, the V gene TRBV18; D unresolved. The chain's CDR3 is CASSPSQNTGELFF. The CDR3, as DNA: TGTGCCAGCTCACCTAGCCAGAATACCGGGGAGCTGTTTTTT.